These T cell receptor beta chains were read from a single sample in a study of blood T cell repertoires in COVID-19. Libraries were prepared by immunoSEQ multiplex PCR; TCRdb keeps only in-frame clonotypes and omits some of them. The sample includes about 320,000 clones, around 85% of them seen just once. Sample: peripheral blood. These TCRs come from a human donor in a cohort sampled during active COVID-19. CDR3s include the opening cysteine and the closing phenylalanine or tryptophan. A D gene is named only where the DNA matches it firmly. Clone size is shown for a subset of rows, as once, few, many or a class of expanded clone.

D gene	J gene	clone size	V gene	CDR3 length	CDR3 protein	CDR3 DNA
NA	TRBJ1-1	NA	TRBV7-2	15	CASSLVLGANTEAFF	TGTGCCAGCAGCTTAGTTTTGGGGGCGAACACTGAAGCTTTCTTT
NA	TRBJ2-1	few	TRBV3-1/TRBV3-2	16	CASSLARGRQTNEQFF	TGTGCCAGCAGCCTCGCGCGGGGGCGCCAGACAAATGAGCAGTTCTTC
NA	TRBJ1-1	NA	TRBV10-1	13	CASTLQLNTEAFF	TGCGCCAGCACCCTACAGTTAAACACTGAAGCTTTCTTT
NA	TRBJ1-1	NA	TRBV5-1	15	CASMWAPNGVTEAFF	TGCGCCAGCATGTGGGCACCCAACGGGGTCACTGAAGCTTTCTTT
NA	TRBJ1-2	NA	TRBV2	12	CASSPREAGYTF	TGTGCCAGCAGTCCCCGGGAAGCCGGCTACACCTTC
TRBD1	TRBJ1-2	NA	TRBV7-9	17	CASSLAGTGGANYGYTF	TGTGCCAGCAGCTTAGCCGGGACAGGGGGCGCTAACTATGGCTACACCTTC
NA	TRBJ1-4	NA	TRBV5-1	14	CASSYGGVGEKLFF	TGCGCCAGCAGCTATGGGGGCGTGGGTGAAAAACTGTTTTTT
NA	TRBJ2-3	NA	TRBV9	14	CASSVDDSPNTQYF	TGTGCCAGCAGCGTTGACGACAGCCCGAATACGCAGTATTTT
NA	TRBJ2-7	NA	TRBV2	12	CALQGFSYEQYF	TGTGCCTTACAGGGATTCTCCTACGAGCAGTACTTC
TRBD1	TRBJ2-7	NA	TRBV6-6	14	CASSYRDRGYEQYF	TGTGCCAGCAGTTACAGGGACAGGGGGTACGAGCAGTACTTC
TRBD1	TRBJ1-2	NA	TRBV10-2	12	CASTDRDSGYTF	TGCGCCAGCACCGACAGGGATAGCGGCTACACCTTC
NA	TRBJ1-3	NA	TRBV12-5	15	CASGFSLVSGNTIYF	TGTGCTAGTGGTTTTTCCCTCGTCTCTGGAAACACCATATATTTT
NA	TRBJ1-2	NA	TRBV6-1	17	CASSEGAGALWSHGYTF	TGTGCCAGCAGTGAAGGGGCAGGGGCGCTCTGGTCCCATGGCTACACCTTC
NA	TRBJ2-3	NA	TRBV24-1	14	CATSDLLGADTQYF	TGTGCCACCAGTGATTTATTAGGGGCAGATACGCAGTATTTT
TRBD2	TRBJ2-2	NA	TRBV5-6	16	CASSFEAGGFTGELFF	TGTGCCAGCAGCTTCGAAGCGGGGGGATTCACCGGGGAGCTGTTTTTT
NA	TRBJ1-5	NA	TRBV27	14	CASSRSLSNQPQHF	TGTGCCAGCAGTCGATCACTTAGCAATCAGCCCCAGCATTTT
TRBD1	TRBJ2-2	NA	TRBV5-8	16	CASSLVRTGSTGELFF	TGTGCCAGCAGCTTGGTTCGGACAGGGAGCACCGGGGAGCTGTTTTTT
NA	TRBJ2-1	NA	TRBV7-3	14	CASSPGNTYNEQFF	TGTGCCAGCAGCCCCGGGAACACATACAATGAGCAGTTCTTC
NA	TRBJ1-5	once	TRBV10-3	13	CAIGGSGNQPQHF	TGTGCCATCGGGGGGTCAGGCAATCAGCCCCAGCATTTT
NA	TRBJ2-5	NA	TRBV12-3/TRBV12-4	12	CASRLQWETQYF	TGTGCCAGCAGACTCCAATGGGAGACCCAGTACTTC
TRBD1	TRBJ2-1	NA	TRBV9	18	CASSGRGRVNRSYNEQFF	TGTGCCAGCAGCGGCAGGGGGCGCGTCAATAGATCCTACAATGAGCAGTTCTTC
NA	TRBJ2-3	once	TRBV24-1	16	CATSESGLTGKDTQYF	TGTGCCACCAGTGAATCCGGCCTCACGGGAAAGGATACGCAGTATTTT
TRBD1	TRBJ1-1	NA	TRBV3-1/TRBV3-2	15	CASSFPGTGGTEAFF	TGTGCCAGCAGCTTTCCCGGGACAGGCGGAACTGAAGCTTTCTTT
NA	TRBJ1-6	once	TRBV27	15	CASSLFQTENSPLHF	TGTGCCAGCAGTTTATTCCAGACTGAGAATTCACCCCTCCACTTT
TRBD1	TRBJ2-1	NA	TRBV24-1	13	CATAVQGIDEQFF	TGTGCCACCGCGGTACAGGGGATCGATGAGCAGTTCTTC
NA	TRBJ1-3	NA	TRBV3-1/TRBV3-2	16	CASSPYLMTGGNTIYF	TGTGCCAGCAGCCCTTACCTTATGACAGGTGGAAACACCATATATTTT
TRBD1	TRBJ1-1	NA	TRBV19	14	CASSPGQWNTEAFF	TGTGCCAGTAGTCCGGGACAGTGGAACACTGAAGCTTTCTTT
TRBD1	TRBJ1-3	NA	TRBV5-4	15	CASSLAGTGRDTIYF	TGTGCCAGCAGCCTAGCCGGGACAGGGAGAGACACCATATATTTT
TRBD1	TRBJ1-4	NA	TRBV5-4	14	CASSAGQGDEKLFF	TGTGCCAGCAGTGCGGGACAGGGGGATGAAAAACTGTTTTTT
NA	TRBJ1-2	NA	TRBV3-1/TRBV3-2	16	CASSQGQGQVRYGYTF	TGTGCCAGCAGCCAAGGGCAGGGGCAGGTAAGATATGGCTACACCTTC
TRBD2	TRBJ2-2	NA	TRBV27	15	CASSLEPSGTGELFF	TGTGCCAGCAGTTTAGAGCCTAGCGGCACCGGGGAGCTGTTTTTT
TRBD2	TRBJ2-1	once	TRBV7-9	14	CASSLFSGGGEQFF	TGTGCCAGCAGCTTATTCAGCGGGGGGGGTGAGCAGTTCTTC
NA	TRBJ1-1	NA	TRBV19	15	CASSIPHSMNTEAFF	TGTGCCAGTAGTATACCCCACAGTATGAACACTGAAGCTTTCTTT
NA	TRBJ1-5	NA	TRBV30	13	CAWGGAGRQPQHF	TGTGCCTGGGGGGGGGCGGGACGCCAGCCCCAGCATTTT
TRBD2	TRBJ2-2	NA	TRBV2	16	CASRAPRTSYSGELFF	TGTGCCAGCAGAGCACCCCGGACTAGTTATAGCGGGGAGCTGTTTTTT
NA	TRBJ1-2	NA	TRBV5-5	15	CASSLVWEANYGYTF	TGTGCCAGCAGCTTGGTGTGGGAGGCTAACTATGGCTACACCTTC
TRBD2	TRBJ2-1	few	TRBV7-2	16	CASTLSIAGGHNEQFF	TGTGCCAGCACCCTTAGTATAGCGGGGGGCCACAATGAGCAGTTCTTC
TRBD1	TRBJ1-4	NA	TRBV19	15	CASSISDRVGEKLFF	TGTGCCAGTAGTATTTCGGACAGGGTTGGAGAAAAACTGTTTTTT
TRBD2	TRBJ2-2	NA	TRBV5-1	15	CASSLEGSGGRELFF	TGCGCCAGCAGCTTGGAAGGTAGCGGGGGCCGGGAGCTGTTTTTT
TRBD1	TRBJ2-7	NA	TRBV18	13	CASSATGGYEQYF	TGTGCCAGCTCAGCGACAGGGGGCTACGAGCAGTACTTC
NA	TRBJ1-6	few	TRBV29-1	13	CSGTAGDGSPLHF	TGCAGCGGGACCGCGGGGGATGGTTCACCCCTCCACTTT
TRBD1	TRBJ2-3	once	TRBV14	16	CASSQERGRWADTQYF	TGTGCCAGCAGCCAAGAAAGGGGGCGCTGGGCAGATACGCAGTATTTT
TRBD1	TRBJ2-7	NA	TRBV7-9	14	CASSLRQGAHEQYF	TGTGCCAGCAGCTTGAGACAGGGGGCACACGAGCAGTACTTC
NA	TRBJ1-1	few	TRBV14	13	CASSLAIHIEAFF	TGTGCCAGCAGCCTGGCCATACACATTGAAGCTTTCTTT
NA	TRBJ2-2	once	TRBV6-1	15	CASSNRQAQNGELFF	TGTGCCAGCAGTAACCGACAGGCACAGAACGGGGAGCTGTTTTTT
TRBD1	TRBJ1-2	NA	TRBV12-5	14	CASGLGQGAYGYTF	TGTGCTAGTGGTTTGGGACAGGGGGCCTATGGCTACACCTTC